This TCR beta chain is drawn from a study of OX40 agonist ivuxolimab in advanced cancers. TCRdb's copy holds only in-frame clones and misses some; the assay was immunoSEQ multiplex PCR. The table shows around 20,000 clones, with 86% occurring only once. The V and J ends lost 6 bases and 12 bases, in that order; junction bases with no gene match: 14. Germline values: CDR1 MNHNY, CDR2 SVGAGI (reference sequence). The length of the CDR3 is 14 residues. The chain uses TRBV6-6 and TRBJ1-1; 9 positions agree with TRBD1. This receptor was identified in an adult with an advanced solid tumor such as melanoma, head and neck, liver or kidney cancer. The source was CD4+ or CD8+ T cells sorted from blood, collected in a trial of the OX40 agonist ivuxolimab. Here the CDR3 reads CASSLGGLGQGTFF. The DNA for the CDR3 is TGTGCCAGCAGCCTTGGAGGATTGGGACAGGGAACTTTCTTT.